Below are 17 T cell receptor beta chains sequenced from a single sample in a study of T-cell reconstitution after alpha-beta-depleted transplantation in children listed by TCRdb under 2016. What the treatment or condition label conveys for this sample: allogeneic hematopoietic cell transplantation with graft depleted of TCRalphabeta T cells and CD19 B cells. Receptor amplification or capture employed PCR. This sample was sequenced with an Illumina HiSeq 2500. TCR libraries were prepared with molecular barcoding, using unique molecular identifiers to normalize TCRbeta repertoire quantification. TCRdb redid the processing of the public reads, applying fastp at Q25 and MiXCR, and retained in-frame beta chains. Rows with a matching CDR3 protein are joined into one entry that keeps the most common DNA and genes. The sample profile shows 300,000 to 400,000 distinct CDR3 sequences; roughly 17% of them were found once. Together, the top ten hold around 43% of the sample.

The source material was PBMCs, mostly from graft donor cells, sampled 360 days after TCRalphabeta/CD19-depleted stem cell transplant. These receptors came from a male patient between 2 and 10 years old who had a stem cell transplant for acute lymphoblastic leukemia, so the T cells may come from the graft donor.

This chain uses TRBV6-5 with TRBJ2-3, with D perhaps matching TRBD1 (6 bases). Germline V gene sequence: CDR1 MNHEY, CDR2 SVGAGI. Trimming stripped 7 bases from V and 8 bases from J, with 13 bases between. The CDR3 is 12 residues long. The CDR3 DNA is TGTGCCAGCAACAGGGCGAGGGGTACGCAGTATTTT. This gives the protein CASNRARGTQYF.

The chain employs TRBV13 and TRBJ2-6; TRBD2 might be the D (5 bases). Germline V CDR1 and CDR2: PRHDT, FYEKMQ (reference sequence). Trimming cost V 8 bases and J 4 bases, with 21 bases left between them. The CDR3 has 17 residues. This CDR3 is CASGVGGFFAGANVLTF. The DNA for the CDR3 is TGTGCCAGCGGAGTAGGCGGGTTCTTCGCAGGGGCCAACGTCCTGACTTTC.

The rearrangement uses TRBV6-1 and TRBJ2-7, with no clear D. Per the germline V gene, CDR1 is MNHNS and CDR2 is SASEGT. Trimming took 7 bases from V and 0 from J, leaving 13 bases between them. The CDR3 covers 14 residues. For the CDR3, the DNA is TGTGCCAGCACGACCGGGCCAAGCTCCTACGAGCAGTACTTC. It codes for CASTTGPSSYEQYF.

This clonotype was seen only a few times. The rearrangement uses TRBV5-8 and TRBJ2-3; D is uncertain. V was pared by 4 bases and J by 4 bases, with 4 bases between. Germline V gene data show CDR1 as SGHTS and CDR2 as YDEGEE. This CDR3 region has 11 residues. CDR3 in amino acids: CASSQPDTQYF. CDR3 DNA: TGTGCCAGCAGCCAACCAGATACGCAGTATTTT. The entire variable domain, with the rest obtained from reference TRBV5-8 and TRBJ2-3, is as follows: EAGVTQSPTHLIKTRGQQATLRCSPISGHTSVYWYQQALGLGLQFLLWYDEGEERNRGNFPPRFSGRQFPNYSSELNVNALELEDSALYLCASSQPDTQYFGPGTRLTVL.

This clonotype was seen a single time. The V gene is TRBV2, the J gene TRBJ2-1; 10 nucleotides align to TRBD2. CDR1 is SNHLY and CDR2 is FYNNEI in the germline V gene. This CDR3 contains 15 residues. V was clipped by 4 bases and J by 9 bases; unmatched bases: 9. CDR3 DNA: TGTGCCAGCAGTGGCCCTAGCGGGAGCAATATTGAGCAGTTCTTC. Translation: CASSGPSGSNIEQFF.

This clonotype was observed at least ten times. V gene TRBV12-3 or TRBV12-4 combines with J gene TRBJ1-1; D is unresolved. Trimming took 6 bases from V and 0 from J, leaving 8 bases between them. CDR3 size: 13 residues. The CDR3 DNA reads TGTGCCAGCAGCCTTGGGGTGAACACTGAAGCTTTCTTT. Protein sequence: CASSLGVNTEAFF.

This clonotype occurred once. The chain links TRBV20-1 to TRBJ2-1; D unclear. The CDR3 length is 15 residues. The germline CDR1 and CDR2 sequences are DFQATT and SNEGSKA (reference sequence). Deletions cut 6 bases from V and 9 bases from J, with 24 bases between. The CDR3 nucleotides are TGCAGTGCCCCACCCGACAAGCCCGGACCCGGTGAGCAGTTCTTC. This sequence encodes CSAPPDKPGPGEQFF.

CDR3 sequence: CASSAPGGTGRYEQYF. CDR3 nucleotides: TGTGCCAGCAGCGCACCGGGTGGGACAGGGCGCTACGAGCAGTACTTC. The genes are TRBV5-8 and TRBJ2-7; 9 bases map to TRBD1. The CDR3 has 16 amino acids. From germline, CDR1 is SGHTS and CDR2 YDEGEE. Germline trimming cut 4 bases from V and 3 bases from J; bases unmatched to any gene: 11.

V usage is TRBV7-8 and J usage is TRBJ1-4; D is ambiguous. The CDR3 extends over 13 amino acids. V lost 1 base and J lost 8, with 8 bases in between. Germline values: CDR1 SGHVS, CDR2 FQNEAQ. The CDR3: CASSLGAGEKLFF. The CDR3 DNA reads TGTGCCAGCAGCTTAGGAGCCGGGGAAAAACTGTTTTTT.

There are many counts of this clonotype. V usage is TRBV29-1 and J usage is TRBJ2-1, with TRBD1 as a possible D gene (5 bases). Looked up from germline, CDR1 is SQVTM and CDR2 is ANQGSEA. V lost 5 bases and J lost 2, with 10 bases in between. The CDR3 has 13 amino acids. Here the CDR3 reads CSVTGTPYNEQFF. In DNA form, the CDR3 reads TGCAGCGTTACAGGTACACCCTACAATGAGCAGTTCTTC.

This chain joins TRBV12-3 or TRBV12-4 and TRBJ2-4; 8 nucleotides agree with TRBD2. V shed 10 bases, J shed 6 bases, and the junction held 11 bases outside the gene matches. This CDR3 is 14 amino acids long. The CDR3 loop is CAIRAGLGGNIQYF. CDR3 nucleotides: TGTGCCATAAGAGCGGGACTAGGGGGAAACATTCAGTACTTC.

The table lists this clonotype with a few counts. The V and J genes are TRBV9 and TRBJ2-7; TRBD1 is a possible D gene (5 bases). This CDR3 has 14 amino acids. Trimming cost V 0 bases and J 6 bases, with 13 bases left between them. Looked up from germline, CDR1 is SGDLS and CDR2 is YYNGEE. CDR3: CASSVGPQGSEQYF. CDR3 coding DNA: TGTGCCAGCAGCGTAGGCCCCCAGGGCTCCGAGCAGTACTTC.

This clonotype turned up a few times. The DNA of the CDR3 is TGTGCCAGCAGTTTGCAGGGGGCGGGACTAGTAAGGTACAATGAGCAGTTCTTC. This sequence encodes CASSLQGAGLVRYNEQFF. The chain employs TRBV12-3 or TRBV12-4 and TRBJ2-1; D possibly matches TRBD1 or TRBD2 (8 bases each). The CDR3 contains 18 residues. Trimming left V 3 bases short and J 4 bases short, with 22 bases between.

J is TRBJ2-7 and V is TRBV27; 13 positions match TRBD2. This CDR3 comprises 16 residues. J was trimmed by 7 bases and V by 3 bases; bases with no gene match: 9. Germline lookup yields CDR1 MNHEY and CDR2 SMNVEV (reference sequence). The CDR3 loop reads CASSFRLAGGKREQYF. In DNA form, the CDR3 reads TGTGCCAGCAGTTTTCGACTAGCGGGAGGAAAGCGGGAGCAGTACTTC.

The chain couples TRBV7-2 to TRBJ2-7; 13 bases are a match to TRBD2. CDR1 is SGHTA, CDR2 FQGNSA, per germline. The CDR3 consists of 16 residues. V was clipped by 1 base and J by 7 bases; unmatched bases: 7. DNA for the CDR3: TGTGCCAGCAGCTTAGGACTAGCGGGAGGCAGGTTTGAGCAGTACTTC. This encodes CASSLGLAGGRFEQYF.

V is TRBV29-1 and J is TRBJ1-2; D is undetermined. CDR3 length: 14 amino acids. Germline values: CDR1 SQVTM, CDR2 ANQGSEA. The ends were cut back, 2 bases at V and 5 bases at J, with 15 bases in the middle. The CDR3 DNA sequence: TGCAGCGTTGAACCGCTTGGGTTAGGGTATGGCTACACCTTC. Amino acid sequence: CSVEPLGLGYGYTF.

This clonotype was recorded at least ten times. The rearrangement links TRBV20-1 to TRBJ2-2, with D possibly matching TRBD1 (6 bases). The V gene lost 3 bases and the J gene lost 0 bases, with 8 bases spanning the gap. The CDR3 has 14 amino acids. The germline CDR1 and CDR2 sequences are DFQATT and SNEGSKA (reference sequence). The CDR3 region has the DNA TGCAGTGCTAGGGGACATTCGAACACCGGGGAGCTGTTTTTT. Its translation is CSARGHSNTGELFF.